The 13 T cell receptor beta chains presented below share a single source sample, sequenced in a study of metastatic and nonmetastatic thyroid tumors (TCRdb year 2020). Libraries came from PCR. Sequencing was performed on an Illumina HiSeq 4000. TCRdb reprocessing: public reads trimmed at Q25 with fastp, clones called with MiXCR, in-frame beta chains kept. The sample records some 29,000 clones, roughly 6.8% of which are singletons. In total, the top ten clones hold 40% to 50% of the sample. Before undergoing thyroid surgery, none of the patients had been given any kind of treatment. Input material: blood. All receptors come from a female donor with papillary thyroid cancer or a benign thyroid nodule (not recorded which). Some clones in this sample may be carry-over from other donors' samples.

There are many counts of this clone. This may stem from a read error, because a much larger clone lies one nucleotide away. Other DNA sequences of this sample code for an identical CDR3. The chain is built from TRBV28 and TRBJ1-1; perhaps TRBD1 as D (5 bases). This CDR3 is 15 amino acids long. CDR1 is MDHEN, CDR2 SYDVKM, per germline. V lost 5 bases to trimming and J lost 5 bases, with 18 bases between them. The CDR3 loop is CASSGKGSAKTEAFF. In nucleotides, the CDR3 is TGTGCCAGCAGTGGGAAGGGGTCAGCGAAAACTGAAGCTTTCTTT. The full variable domain, completed using reference TRBV28 and TRBJ1-1, is DVKVTQSSRYLVKRTGEKVFLECVQDMDHENMFWYRQDPGLGLRLIYFSYDVKMKEKGDIPEGYSVSREKKERFSLILESASTNQTSMYLCASSGKGSAKTEAFFGQGTRLTVV.

This clone has ten or more counts. The V and J genes are TRBV12-3 or TRBV12-4 and TRBJ1-1; D possibly corresponds to TRBD1 (6 bases). This CDR3 comprises 14 residues. V was clipped by 7 bases and J by 0 bases, with 12 bases between them. CDR3 loop: CASKSGDLNTEAFF. CDR3 in DNA: TGTGCCAGCAAATCAGGGGATTTGAACACTGAAGCTTTCTTT.

This clone was picked up many times. The V and J genes are TRBV24-1 and TRBJ1-5; perhaps TRBD1 as D (5 bases). The ends were cut back, 4 bases at V and 2 bases at J, with 11 bases in the middle. CDR3 length: 15 residues. Germline V lookup: CDR1 KGHDR, CDR2 SFDVKD. The CDR3 nucleotides are TGTGCCACCAGTGACGGGGGGAAGGGCAATCAGCCCCAGCATTTT. Residues: CATSDGGKGNQPQHF.

This clone was seen many times. The V and J genes are TRBV20-1 and TRBJ2-1, with 11 bases identical to TRBD2. After removal of 5 bases from V and 9 bases from J, the junction contained 18 bases not matched to a gene. The CDR3 extends over 17 amino acids. Germline CDR1 and CDR2: DFQATT and SNEGSKA (reference sequence). The CDR3 bases are TGCAGTGCTGGCGGCCTAGCGGGAGGAGGAGCGATGGGTGAGCAGTTCTTC. Protein: CSAGGLAGGGAMGEQFF.

This clone was picked up many times. The chain recombines TRBV7-2 with TRBJ1-1, with D hard to call. Germline V gives CDR1 SGHTA, CDR2 FQGNSA. Trimming cost V 1 base and J 3 bases, with 6 bases left between them. This CDR3 is 13 amino acids long. The CDR3 is CASSLVGDTEAFF. CDR3 coding DNA: TGTGCCAGCAGCTTAGTGGGAGACACTGAAGCTTTCTTT.

There are a few counts of this clone. The gene calls are TRBV6-2 or TRBV6-3 and TRBJ1-2; D is uncertain. V was clipped by 2 bases and J by 7 bases, with 11 bases between them. The CDR3 contains 13 residues. Germline lookup yields CDR1 MNHEY and CDR2 SVGEGT. CDR3 nucleotides: TGTGCCAGCAGTTACAGCCTTCGGGGTGGCTACACCTTC. Its translation: CASSYSLRGGYTF.

This clone has only a few counts. An end of the junction does not agree with germline; a read error may underlie this. The chain has TRBV28 and TRBJ1-1; D is perhaps TRBD1 (6 bases). Germline CDR1 reads MDHEN; CDR2 reads SYDVKM. This CDR3 has 14 amino acids. The CDR3 loop is CASSLSQGRAEALF. DNA of the CDR3: TGTGCCAGCAGTTTATCGCAGGGGAGGGCTGAAGCTCTCTTT. Combining the CDR3 with reference TRBV28 and TRBJ1-1 gives the whole variable domain DVKVTQSSRYLVKRTGEKVFLECVQDMDHENMFWYRQDPGLGLRLIYFSYDVKMKEKGDIPEGYSVSREKKERFSLILESASTNQTSMYLCASSLSQGRAEALFGQGTRLTVV.

This clone was picked up many times. The chain employs TRBV7-3 and TRBJ2-3, with 7 positions matching TRBD2. The germline CDR1 and CDR2 sequences are SGHTA and FQGTGA. Trimming cost V 1 base and J 0 bases; bases outside gene matches: 4. This CDR3 is 16 amino acids long. The CDR3 DNA sequence: TGTGCCAGCAGCTTAAGGCCAGCGGGGAGCACAGATACGCAGTATTTT. Translating it yields CASSLRPAGSTDTQYF.

This clone was seen repeatedly, ten times or more. The J gene is TRBJ2-7, the V gene TRBV7-9; 9 bases are a match to TRBD1. This CDR3 spans 16 amino acids. The germline gives CDR1 SEHNR, CDR2 FQNEAQ (reference sequence). V was clipped by 1 base and J by 4 bases; unmatched bases: 8. Here the CDR3 reads CASSLGVGTGFYEQYF. The CDR3 DNA sequence: TGTGCCAGCAGCTTAGGGGTTGGGACAGGGTTTTACGAGCAGTACTTC. The whole variable domain, remainder taken from reference TRBV7-9 and TRBJ2-7, is DTGVSQNPRHKITKRGQNVTFRCDPISEHNRLYWYRQTLGQGPEFLTYFQNEAQLEKSRLLSDRFSAERPKGSFSTLEIQRTEQGDSAMYLCASSLGVGTGFYEQYFGPGTRLTVT.

This clone has ten or more counts. The chain employs TRBV5-1 and TRBJ1-2, with D perhaps matching TRBD1 (6 bases). The CDR3 has 17 residues. The V end was cut by 2 bases, the J end by 7 bases, with 24 bases between. Per the germline V gene, CDR1 is SGHRS and CDR2 is YFSETQ. CDR3 coding DNA: TGCGCCAGCAGCTTAACACCCCGGGACACCGAAGTCTCTGGCTACACCTTC. This gives the protein CASSLTPRDTEVSGYTF. Drawing the rest from reference TRBV5-1 and TRBJ1-2, the complete variable domain is KAGVTQTPRYLIKTRGQQVTLSCSPISGHRSVSWYQQTPGQGLQFLFEYFSETQRNKGNFPGRFSGRQFSNSRSEMNVSTLELGDSALYLCASSLTPRDTEVSGYTFGSGTRLTVV.

This clone appeared many times. J is TRBJ2-7 and V is TRBV28; D might be TRBD1 (5 bases). CDR1 and CDR2 (germline): MDHEN, SYDVKM. Trimming shortened V by 7 bases and J by 2 bases, and 9 bases separated the two germline ends. The CDR3 loop spans 12 amino acids. The CDR3 protein is CASNTQAYEQYF. The CDR3 coding sequence is TGTGCCAGCAACACACAGGCCTACGAGCAGTACTTC.

This clone was found many times. The chain links TRBV2 to TRBJ2-5; 9 positions match TRBD1. This CDR3 region has 15 residues. Germline V gives CDR1 SNHLY, CDR2 FYNNEI. V lost 6 bases to trimming and J lost 5 bases; unmatched junction nucleotides: 10. The CDR3 here is CASRDPTGGRETQYF. The CDR3 coding sequence is TGTGCCAGCAGGGACCCGACAGGGGGTAGGGAGACCCAGTACTTC.

This clone was seen only a few times. A much bigger clone sits one base away, suggesting this may be a read error. This chain links TRBV10-2 with TRBJ1-1, with D unclear. Germline lookup yields CDR1 WSHSY and CDR2 SAAADI. Trimming shortened V by 7 bases and J by 4 bases, and 13 bases separated the two germline ends. This CDR3 contains 13 residues. In DNA form, the CDR3 reads TGCGCCAGCAATGCCGGCACACCCACTGAAGCTTTCTTT. Its protein product is CASNAGTPTEAFF.